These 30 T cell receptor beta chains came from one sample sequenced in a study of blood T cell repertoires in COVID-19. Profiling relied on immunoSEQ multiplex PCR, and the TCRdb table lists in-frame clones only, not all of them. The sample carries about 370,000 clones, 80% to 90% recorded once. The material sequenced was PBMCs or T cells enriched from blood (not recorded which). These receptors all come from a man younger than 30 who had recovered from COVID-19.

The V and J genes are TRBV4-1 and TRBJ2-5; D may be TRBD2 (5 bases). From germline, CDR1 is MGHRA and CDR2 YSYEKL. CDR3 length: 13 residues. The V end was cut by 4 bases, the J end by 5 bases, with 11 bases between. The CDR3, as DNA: TGCGCCAGCAGCCGGACTCTAGGGGAGACCCAGTACTTC. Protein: CASSRTLGETQYF.

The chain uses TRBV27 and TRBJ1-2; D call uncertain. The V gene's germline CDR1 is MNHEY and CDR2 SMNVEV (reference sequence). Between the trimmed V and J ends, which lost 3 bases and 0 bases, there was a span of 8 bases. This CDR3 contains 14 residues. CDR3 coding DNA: TGTGCCAGCAGTTTTCACAGAGCTAACTATGGCTACACCTTC. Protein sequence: CASSFHRANYGYTF.

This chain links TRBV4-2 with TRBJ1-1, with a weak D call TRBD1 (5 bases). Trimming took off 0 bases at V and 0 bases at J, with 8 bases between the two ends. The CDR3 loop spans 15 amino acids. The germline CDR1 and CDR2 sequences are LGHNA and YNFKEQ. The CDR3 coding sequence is TGTGCCAGCAGCCAAGATCGGGACTTGAACACTGAAGCTTTCTTT. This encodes CASSQDRDLNTEAFF.

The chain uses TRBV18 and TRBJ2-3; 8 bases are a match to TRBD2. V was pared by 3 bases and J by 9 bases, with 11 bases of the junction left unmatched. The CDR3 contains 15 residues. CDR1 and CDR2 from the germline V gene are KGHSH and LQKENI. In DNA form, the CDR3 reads TGTGCCAGCTCACCGCCGGAGAGCGGGGGAAGCACGCAGTATTTT. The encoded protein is CASSPPESGGSTQYF. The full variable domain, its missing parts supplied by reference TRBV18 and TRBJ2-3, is NAGVMQNPRHLVRRRGQEARLRCSPMKGHSHVYWYRQLPEEGLKFMVYLQKENIIDESGMPKERFSAEFPKEGPSILRIQQVVRGDSAAYFCASSPPESGGSTQYFGPGTRLTVL.

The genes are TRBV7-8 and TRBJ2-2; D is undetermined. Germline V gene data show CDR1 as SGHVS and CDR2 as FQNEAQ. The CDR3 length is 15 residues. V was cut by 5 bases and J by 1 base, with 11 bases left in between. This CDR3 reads CASSPQAGNTGELFF. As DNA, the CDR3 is TGTGCCAGCAGCCCCCAGGCAGGGAACACCGGGGAGCTGTTTTTT.

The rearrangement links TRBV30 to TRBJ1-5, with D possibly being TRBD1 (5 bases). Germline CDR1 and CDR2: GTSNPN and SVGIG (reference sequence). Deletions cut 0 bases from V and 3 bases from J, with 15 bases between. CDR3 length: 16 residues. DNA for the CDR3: TGTGCCTGGAGTGTAAGCCCCCGACAGTTCAATCAGCCCCAGCATTTT. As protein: CAWSVSPRQFNQPQHF.

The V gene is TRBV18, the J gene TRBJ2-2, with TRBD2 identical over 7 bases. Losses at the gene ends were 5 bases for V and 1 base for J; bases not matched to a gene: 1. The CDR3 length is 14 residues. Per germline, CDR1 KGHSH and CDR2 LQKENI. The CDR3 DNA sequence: TGTGCCAGCTCATCTAGCGGGAACACCGGGGAGCTGTTTTTT. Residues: CASSSSGNTGELFF.

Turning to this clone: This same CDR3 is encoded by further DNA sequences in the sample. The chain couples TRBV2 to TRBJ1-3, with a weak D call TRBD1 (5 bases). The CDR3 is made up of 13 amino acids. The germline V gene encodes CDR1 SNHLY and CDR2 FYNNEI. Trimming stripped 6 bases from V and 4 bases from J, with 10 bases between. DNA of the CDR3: TGTGCCAGCAGCGTTGGACAAGGAAACACCATATATTTT. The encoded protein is CASSVGQGNTIYF.

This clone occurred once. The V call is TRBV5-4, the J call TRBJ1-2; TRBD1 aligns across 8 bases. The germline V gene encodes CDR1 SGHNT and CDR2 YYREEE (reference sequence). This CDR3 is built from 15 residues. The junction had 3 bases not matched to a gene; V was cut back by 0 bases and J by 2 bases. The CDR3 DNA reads TGTGCCAGCAGCTTGGGAGGACAGGGAAACTATGGCTACACCTTC. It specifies CASSLGGQGNYGYTF.

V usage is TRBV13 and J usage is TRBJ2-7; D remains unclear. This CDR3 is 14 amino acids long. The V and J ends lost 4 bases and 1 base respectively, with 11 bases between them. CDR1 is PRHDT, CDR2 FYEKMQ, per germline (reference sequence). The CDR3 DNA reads TGTGCCAGCAGCTCATCGGGTTTTTCCTACGAGCAGTACTTC. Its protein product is CASSSSGFSYEQYF. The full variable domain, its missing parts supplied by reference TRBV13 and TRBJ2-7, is AAGVIQSPRHLIKEKRETATLKCYPIPRHDTVYWYQQGPGQDPQFLISFYEKMQSDKGSIPDRFSAQQFSDYHSELNMSSLELGDSALYFCASSSSGFSYEQYFGPGTRLTVT.

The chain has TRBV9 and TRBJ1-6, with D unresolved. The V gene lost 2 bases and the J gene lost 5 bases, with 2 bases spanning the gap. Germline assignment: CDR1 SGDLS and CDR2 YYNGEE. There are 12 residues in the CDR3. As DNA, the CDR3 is TGTGCCAGCAGCGTCGATAATTCACCCCTCCACTTT. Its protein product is CASSVDNSPLHF.

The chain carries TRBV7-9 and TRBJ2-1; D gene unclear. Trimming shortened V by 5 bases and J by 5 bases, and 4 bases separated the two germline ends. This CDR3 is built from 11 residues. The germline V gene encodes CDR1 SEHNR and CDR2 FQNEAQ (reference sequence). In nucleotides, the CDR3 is TGTGCCAGCAGCACGGACAATGAGCAGTTCTTC. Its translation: CASSTDNEQFF.

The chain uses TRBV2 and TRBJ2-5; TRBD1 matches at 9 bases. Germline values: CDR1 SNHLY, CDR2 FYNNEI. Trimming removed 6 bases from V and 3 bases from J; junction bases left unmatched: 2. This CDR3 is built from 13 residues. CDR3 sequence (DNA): TGTGCCAGCAGGAGGACAGGGGAAGAGACCCAGTACTTC. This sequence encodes CASRRTGEETQYF.

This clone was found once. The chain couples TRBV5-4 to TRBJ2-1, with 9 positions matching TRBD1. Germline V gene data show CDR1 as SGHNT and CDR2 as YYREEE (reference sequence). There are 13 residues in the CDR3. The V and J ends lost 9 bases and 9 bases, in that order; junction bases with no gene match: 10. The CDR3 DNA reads TGTGCCACCTTGACAGGGGGGCACGGTGAGCAGTTCTTC. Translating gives CATLTGGHGEQFF.

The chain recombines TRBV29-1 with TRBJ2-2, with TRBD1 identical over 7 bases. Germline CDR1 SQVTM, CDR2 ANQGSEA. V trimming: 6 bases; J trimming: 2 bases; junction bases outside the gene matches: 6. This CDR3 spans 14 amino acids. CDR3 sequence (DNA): TGCAGCGTGGGACGGGACAGCAACACCGGGGAGCTGTTTTTT. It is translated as CSVGRDSNTGELFF.

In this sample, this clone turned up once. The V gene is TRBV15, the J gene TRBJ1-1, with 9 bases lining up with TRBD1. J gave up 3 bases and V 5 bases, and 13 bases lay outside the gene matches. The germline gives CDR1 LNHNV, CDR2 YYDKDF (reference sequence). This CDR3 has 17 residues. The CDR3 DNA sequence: TGTGCCACCAGCTTCCTACGGGCGGGGACAGGGCACACTGAAGCTTTCTTT. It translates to CATSFLRAGTGHTEAFF.

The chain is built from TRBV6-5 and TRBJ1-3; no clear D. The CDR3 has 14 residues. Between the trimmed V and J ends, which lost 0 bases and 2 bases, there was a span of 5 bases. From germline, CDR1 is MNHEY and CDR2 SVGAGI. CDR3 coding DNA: TGTGCCAGCAGTTACTCGGGCCCTGGAAACACCATATATTTT. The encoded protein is CASSYSGPGNTIYF.

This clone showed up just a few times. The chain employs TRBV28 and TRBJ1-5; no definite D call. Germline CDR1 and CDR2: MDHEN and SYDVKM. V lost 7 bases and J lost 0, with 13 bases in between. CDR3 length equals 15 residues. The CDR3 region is CASTQTYHSNQPQHF. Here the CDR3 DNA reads TGTGCCAGCACCCAAACATACCATAGCAATCAGCCCCAGCATTTT.

Here the CDR3 DNA reads TGTGCCAGCAGTGAAGCGTACGGAGCGAATCAGCCCCAGCATTTT. Translated, it gives CASSEAYGANQPQHF. The chain uses TRBV2 and TRBJ1-5; D remains ambiguous. The CDR3 is 15 amino acids. The germline V and J ends were trimmed by 0 bases and 4 bases, with 10 bases remaining between them. In germline, CDR1 is SNHLY, CDR2 FYNNEI.

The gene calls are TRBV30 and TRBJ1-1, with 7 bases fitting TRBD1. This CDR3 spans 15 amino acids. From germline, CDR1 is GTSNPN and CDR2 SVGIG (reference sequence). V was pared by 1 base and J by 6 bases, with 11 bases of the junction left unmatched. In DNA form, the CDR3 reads TGTGCCTGGAGTGGAAGTCACAGGGGTTCAGCTGAAGCTTTCTTT. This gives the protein CAWSGSHRGSAEAFF. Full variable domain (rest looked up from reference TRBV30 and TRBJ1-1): SQTIHQWPATLVQPVGSPLSLECTVEGTSNPNLYWYRQAAGRGLQLLFYSVGIGQISSEVPQNLSASRPQDRQFILSSKKLLLSDSGFYLCAWSGSHRGSAEAFFGQGTRLTVV.

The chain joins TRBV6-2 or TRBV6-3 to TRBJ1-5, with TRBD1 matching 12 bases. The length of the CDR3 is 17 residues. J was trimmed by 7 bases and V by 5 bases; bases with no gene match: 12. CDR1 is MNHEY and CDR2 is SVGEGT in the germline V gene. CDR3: CASSIRDRGRRKQPQHF. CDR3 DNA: TGTGCCAGCAGTATCCGGGACAGGGGGCGTAGGAAGCAGCCCCAGCATTTT.

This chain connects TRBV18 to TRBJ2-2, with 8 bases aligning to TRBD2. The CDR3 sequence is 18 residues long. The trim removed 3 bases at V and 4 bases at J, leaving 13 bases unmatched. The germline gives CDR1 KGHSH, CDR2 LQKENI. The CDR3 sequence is CASSPSFIEREFTGELFF. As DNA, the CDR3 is TGTGCCAGCTCACCCTCTTTCATCGAGCGGGAGTTCACCGGGGAGCTGTTTTTT. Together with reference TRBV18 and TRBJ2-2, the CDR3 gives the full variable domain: NAGVMQNPRHLVRRRGQEARLRCSPMKGHSHVYWYRQLPEEGLKFMVYLQKENIIDESGMPKERFSAEFPKEGPSILRIQQVVRGDSAAYFCASSPSFIEREFTGELFFGEGSRLTVL.

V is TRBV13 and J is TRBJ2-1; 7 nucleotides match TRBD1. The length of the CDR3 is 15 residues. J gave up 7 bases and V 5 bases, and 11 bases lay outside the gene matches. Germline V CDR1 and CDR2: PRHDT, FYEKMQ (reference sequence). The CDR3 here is CASSTRQGVGNEQFF. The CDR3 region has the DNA TGTGCCAGCAGCACCAGACAGGGTGTAGGTAATGAGCAGTTCTTC.

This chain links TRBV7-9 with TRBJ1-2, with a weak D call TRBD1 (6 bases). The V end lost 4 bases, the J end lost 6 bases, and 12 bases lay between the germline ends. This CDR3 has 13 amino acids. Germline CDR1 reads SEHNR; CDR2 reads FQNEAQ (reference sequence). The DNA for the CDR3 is TGTGCCAGCAGCTCGCCCAACAGGGATGGCTACACCTTC. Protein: CASSSPNRDGYTF. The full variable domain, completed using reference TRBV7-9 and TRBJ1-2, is DTGVSQNPRHKITKRGQNVTFRCDPISEHNRLYWYRQTLGQGPEFLTYFQNEAQLEKSRLLSDRFSAERPKGSFSTLEIQRTEQGDSAMYLCASSSPNRDGYTFGSGTRLTVV.

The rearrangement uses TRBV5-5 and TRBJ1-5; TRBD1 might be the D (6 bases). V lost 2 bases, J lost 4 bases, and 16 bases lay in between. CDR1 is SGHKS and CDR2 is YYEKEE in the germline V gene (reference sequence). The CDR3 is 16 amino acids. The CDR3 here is CASSLDFGQLNQPQHF. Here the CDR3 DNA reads TGTGCCAGCAGCTTAGATTTCGGACAGCTGAATCAGCCCCAGCATTTT. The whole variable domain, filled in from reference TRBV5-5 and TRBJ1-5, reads DAGVTQSPTHLIKTRGQQVTLRCSPISGHKSVSWYQQVLGQGPQFIFQYYEKEERGRGNFPDRFSARQFPNYSSELNVNALLLGDSALYLCASSLDFGQLNQPQHFGDGTRLSIL.

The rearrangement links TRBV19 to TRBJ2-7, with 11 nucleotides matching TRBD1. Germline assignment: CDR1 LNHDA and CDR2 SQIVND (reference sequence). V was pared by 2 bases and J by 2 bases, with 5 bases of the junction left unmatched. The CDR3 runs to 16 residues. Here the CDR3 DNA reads TGTGCCAGTAGTATACTACGGACAGGGGGCACCTACGAGCAGTACTTC. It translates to CASSILRTGGTYEQYF.

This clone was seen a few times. The chain's CDR3 is CSAGGPHEQFF. CDR3 coding DNA: TGCAGTGCGGGTGGGCCTCATGAGCAGTTCTTC. The chain employs TRBV20-1 and TRBJ2-1, with no clear D. The V end was cut by 6 bases, the J end by 8 bases, with 11 bases between. CDR1 is DFQATT, CDR2 SNEGSKA, per germline (reference sequence). CDR3 length equals 11 residues.

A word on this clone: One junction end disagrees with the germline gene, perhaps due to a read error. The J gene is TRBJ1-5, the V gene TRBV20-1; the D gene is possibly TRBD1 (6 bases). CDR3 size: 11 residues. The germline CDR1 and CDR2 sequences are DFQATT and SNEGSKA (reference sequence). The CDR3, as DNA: TGCAGTGCTAACAGGGATCAGGCCCAGCATTTT. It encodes CSANRDQAQHF.

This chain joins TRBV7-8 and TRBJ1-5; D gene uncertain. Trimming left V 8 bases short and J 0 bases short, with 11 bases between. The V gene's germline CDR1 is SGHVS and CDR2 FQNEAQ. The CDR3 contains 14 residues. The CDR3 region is CASEAHYSNQPQHF. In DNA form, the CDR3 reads TGTGCCAGCGAGGCGCACTATAGCAATCAGCCCCAGCATTTT.

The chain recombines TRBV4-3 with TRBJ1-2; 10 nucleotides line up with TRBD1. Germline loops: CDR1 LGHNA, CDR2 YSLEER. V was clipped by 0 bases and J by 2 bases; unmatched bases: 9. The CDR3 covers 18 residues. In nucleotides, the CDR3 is TGCGCCAGCAGCCAAGATCATTTCGGGACAGGGGTGAACTATGGCTACACCTTC. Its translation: CASSQDHFGTGVNYGYTF.